These 2 T cell receptor beta chains were all obtained from the same sample, sequenced in a study of cytomegalovirus exposure and HLA in healthy donors. Profiled with immunoSEQ multiplex PCR; TCRdb holds only in-frame clones, not every one. The sample includes about 330,000 clones, about nine tenths of them seen just once. Sequenced input: PBMCs. Receptor source: a woman aged 25-40 years in good health and CMV-seropositive.

The chain couples TRBV4-2 to TRBJ2-1, with 8 bases identical to TRBD2. Germline V CDR1 and CDR2: LGHNA, YNFKEQ. V trimming: 0 bases; J trimming: 0 bases; junction bases outside the gene matches: 1. The CDR3 is 16 residues long. The CDR3 bases are TGTGCCAGCAGCCAAGACCGGGGGGGCTCCTACAATGAGCAGTTCTTC. Its protein is CASSQDRGGSYNEQFF.

The chain employs TRBV29-1 and TRBJ2-7; 7 bases line up with TRBD2. V trimming: 0 bases; J trimming: 2 bases; junction bases outside the gene matches: 13. The germline V gene encodes CDR1 SQVTM and CDR2 ANQGSEA. This CDR3 spans 17 amino acids. CDR3 amino acids: CSVEDRRGRKGTYEQYF. The CDR3 nucleotides are TGCAGCGTTGAAGATCGGCGGGGGAGAAAGGGAACCTACGAGCAGTACTTC.